These 23 T cell receptor beta chains share one sample of origin, sequenced in a study of patients and donors after allogeneic stem cell transplantation. TCRdb used MiXCR to reprocess the RT-PCR reads, holding one entry per CDR3 protein. Among roughly 230,000 distinct CDR3 sequences, 12% to 15% were seen once, and the ten largest hold under 14%. The sequencing input was blood, either unsorted or a sorted T cell fraction (not recorded which). Receptor source: a human donor who was either an allogeneic HSCT recipient or a stem cell or donor lymphocyte infusion donor (not recorded which). It is not recorded whose cells these are; they may come from a transplant donor.

In this sample, this clonotype turned up a few times. The rearrangement links TRBV10-3 to TRBJ2-7, with 9 bases aligning to TRBD2. Per the germline V gene, CDR1 is ENHRY and CDR2 is SYGVKD. CDR3 length: 15 residues. Losses at the gene ends were 9 bases for V and 2 bases for J; bases not matched to a gene: 11. The CDR3 region is CAIAKGVAGAYEQYF. CDR3 DNA: TGTGCCATTGCAAAAGGGGTAGCGGGGGCCTACGAGCAGTACTTC.

This clonotype was seen only a few times. The chain joins TRBV20-1 to TRBJ2-4, with 16 bases matching TRBD2. The V gene's germline CDR1 is DFQATT and CDR2 SNEGSKA (reference sequence). The J segment lost 1 base and the V segment lost 3 bases, leaving 6 bases of the junction unmatched. CDR3 size: 18 residues. The CDR3 protein is CSASGTSGGAWAKNIQYF. For the CDR3, the DNA is TGCAGTGCTAGTGGGACTAGCGGGGGGGCCTGGGCCAAAAACATTCAGTACTTC.

This chain links TRBV30 with TRBJ1-2, with D possibly TRBD1 on 6 matching bases. The CDR3 runs 16 residues. V gave up 0 bases and J gave up 2 bases, with 16 bases separating them. CDR1 and CDR2 from the germline V gene are GTSNPN and SVGIG (reference sequence). CDR3 loop: CAWSVPGAGNNYGYTF. As DNA, the CDR3 is TGTGCCTGGAGTGTACCGGGGGCTGGAAACAACTATGGCTACACCTTC.

The sample holds many counts of this clonotype. V gene TRBV21-1 combines with J gene TRBJ1-6; no DNA check was done on the table's D call, TRBD1. TRBV21-1 is a listed pseudogene. There are 16 residues in the CDR3. The CDR3 region has the DNA TGTGCCAGCAGCAAAGGCCCCTTTAAACTCGGTTCACCCCTCCACTTT. Protein product: CASSKGPFKLGSPLHF.

This clonotype showed up just a few times. The gene calls are TRBV5-4 and TRBJ2-5; D may be TRBD1 (6 bases). V gave up 0 bases and J gave up 2 bases, with 17 bases separating them. In germline, CDR1 is SGHNT, CDR2 YYREEE (reference sequence). The CDR3 contains 17 residues. CDR3 in amino acids: CASSLDPQGPRQETQYF. CDR3 nucleotides: TGTGCCAGCAGCTTGGATCCACAGGGACCTCGGCAAGAGACCCAGTACTTC. The variable domain in full, with the rest retrieved from reference TRBV5-4 and TRBJ2-5, is ETGVTQSPTHLIKTRGQQVTLRCSSQSGHNTVSWYQQALGQGPQFIFQYYREEENGRGNFPPRFSGLQFPNYSSELNVNALELDDSALYLCASSLDPQGPRQETQYFGPGTRLLVL.

This clonotype was recorded many times. J is TRBJ1-6 and V is TRBV5-4; the D is unclear. Germline CDR1 SGHNT, CDR2 YYREEE (reference sequence). The CDR3 contains 13 residues. The V end was cut by 5 bases, the J end by 13 bases, with 16 bases between. CDR3 bases: TGTGCCAGCAGGAACTATGGCGGTGGGCCCCTCCACTTT. It is translated as CASRNYGGGPLHF. The full variable domain, with the rest looked up from reference TRBV5-4 and TRBJ1-6, is ETGVTQSPTHLIKTRGQQVTLRCSSQSGHNTVSWYQQALGQGPQFIFQYYREEENGRGNFPPRFSGLQFPNYSSELNVNALELDDSALYLCASRNYGGGPLHFGNGTRLTVT.

J is TRBJ1-5 and V is TRBV12-3 or TRBV12-4; a weak D match, TRBD1 (6 bases). The CDR3 covers 14 residues. V dropped 8 bases and J dropped 9 bases, with 20 bases sitting between them. CDR3: CASGRGPIGSPQHF. CDR3 bases: TGTGCCAGCGGCCGGGGGCCTATAGGGTCGCCCCAGCATTTT.

The chain recombines TRBV27 with TRBJ1-6; 12 nucleotides align to TRBD1. Germline V gene lookup returns CDR1 MNHEY and CDR2 SMNVEV (reference sequence). V trimming: 3 bases; J trimming: 6 bases; junction bases outside the gene matches: 3. The length of the CDR3 is 16 residues. The CDR3 protein is CASSFPGQGANSPLHF. The CDR3 bases are TGTGCCAGCAGTTTCCCGGGACAGGGGGCTAATTCACCCCTCCACTTT.

This clonotype has a count of ten or more. The chain has TRBV12-3 or TRBV12-4 and TRBJ1-6; D unresolved. The CDR3 is made up of 12 amino acids. The V end lost 6 bases, the J end lost 7 bases, and 7 bases lay between the germline ends. The CDR3 spells CASRLLNSPLHF. The CDR3 bases are TGTGCCAGCAGACTACTCAATTCACCCCTCCACTTT.

This clonotype was observed at least ten times. The V call is TRBV5-1, the J call TRBJ1-1, with D possibly matching TRBD1 (6 bases). With 0 bases removed from V and 6 bases from J, the gap between germline ends came to 15 bases. Germline CDR1 and CDR2: SGHRS and YFSETQ. The length of the CDR3 is 15 residues. The CDR3 region is CASSLGQGTVSEAFF. The CDR3 DNA follows: TGCGCCAGCAGCTTGGGGCAGGGGACTGTATCTGAAGCTTTCTTT.

This clonotype was picked up a small number of times. This chain joins TRBV5-1 and TRBJ2-1; maybe TRBD1 (6 bases). There are 16 residues in the CDR3. CDR1 and CDR2 (germline): SGHRS, YFSETQ. Trimming stripped 1 base from V and 1 base from J, with 12 bases between. The CDR3 region has the DNA TGCGCCAGCAGCTTGAAGGGGGACCCATCCTACAATGAGCAGTTCTTC. This translates into CASSLKGDPSYNEQFF. Using reference TRBV5-1 and TRBJ2-1 for the parts outside the CDR3, the full variable domain is KAGVTQTPRYLIKTRGQQVTLSCSPISGHRSVSWYQQTPGQGLQFLFEYFSETQRNKGNFPGRFSGRQFSNSRSEMNVSTLELGDSALYLCASSLKGDPSYNEQFFGPGTRLTVL.

This clonotype showed up many times. The chain's CDR3 is CASSQDPNTEAFF. Here the CDR3 DNA reads TGTGCCAGCAGCCAAGATCCGAACACTGAAGCTTTCTTT. The chain uses TRBV4-2 and TRBJ1-1; D unclear. Germline V gene sequence: CDR1 LGHNA, CDR2 YNFKEQ. The CDR3 spans 13 residues. Trimming stripped 0 bases from V and 1 base from J, with 3 bases between.

This clonotype was counted at least ten times. The rearrangement links TRBV5-6 to TRBJ2-7, with TRBD2 identical over 13 bases. Trimming at V came to 4 bases and at J to 7 bases, leaving 8 bases not matched to a gene. The CDR3 extends over 15 amino acids. Looked up from germline, CDR1 is SGHDT and CDR2 is YYEEEE. CDR3 in amino acids: CASSDGTSGIKEQYF. CDR3 coding DNA: TGTGCCAGCAGCGATGGGACTAGCGGGATCAAGGAGCAGTACTTC.

This clonotype was recorded a few times. The chain is built from TRBV7-2 and TRBJ2-7; 8 nucleotides match TRBD2. Germline lookup yields CDR1 SGHTA and CDR2 FQGNSA. V was pared by 5 bases and J by 3 bases, with 9 bases of the junction left unmatched. The CDR3 contains 15 residues. The CDR3 region is CASSTSSGFSYEQYF. CDR3 nucleotide sequence: TGTGCCAGCAGCACCTCTAGCGGGTTCAGCTACGAGCAGTACTTC.

This clonotype was seen many times. The DNA for the CDR3 is TGTGCCAGCAGCGCTGGACTAGGAGGTTCCTACGAGCAGTACTTC. Residues: CASSAGLGGSYEQYF. The rearrangement links TRBV9 to TRBJ2-7, with 7 bases that match TRBD2. There are 15 residues in the CDR3. V was pared by 3 bases and J by 1 base, with 7 bases of the junction left unmatched. Looked up from germline, CDR1 is SGDLS and CDR2 is YYNGEE.

This clonotype was observed a few times. The chain combines TRBV7-9 with TRBJ2-1; D is perhaps TRBD2 (6 bases). This CDR3 region has 15 residues. Germline V gene data show CDR1 as SEHNR and CDR2 as FQNEAQ (reference sequence). V was trimmed by 5 bases and J by 6 bases, leaving 17 bases between them. In DNA, the CDR3 is TGTGCCAGCAGCCTCGCGGGACTTCAAGGCAATGAGCAGTTCTTC. Its protein is CASSLAGLQGNEQFF.

This clonotype was counted at least ten times. This chain uses TRBV7-2 with TRBJ2-1; D perhaps matches TRBD1 (5 bases). Trimming took 7 bases from V and 6 from J, leaving 16 bases between them. This CDR3 spans 14 amino acids. The germline V gene has CDR1 SGHTA and CDR2 FQGNSA. The CDR3 sequence: CASNHRTMGNEQFF. CDR3 DNA: TGTGCCAGCAACCACCGGACAATGGGCAATGAGCAGTTCTTC.

This clonotype was seen at least ten times. The V call is TRBV12-3 or TRBV12-4, the J call TRBJ2-7; D call uncertain. Trimming took 7 bases from V and 0 from J, leaving 16 bases between them. The CDR3 consists of 15 residues. The CDR3 coding sequence is TGTGCCAGCACCTCCGCGTCACTATACTCCTACGAGCAGTACTTC. This gives the protein CASTSASLYSYEQYF.

The rearrangement links TRBV29-1 to TRBJ2-7, with D maybe TRBD1 (6 bases). The CDR3 is 16 amino acids. V dropped 1 base and J dropped 3 bases, with 19 bases sitting between them. Germline V lookup: CDR1 SQVTM, CDR2 ANQGSEA. CDR3: CSVEAGTSLINYEQYF. Written as DNA, the CDR3 is TGCAGCGTTGAAGCGGGGACATCCCTCATCAACTACGAGCAGTACTTC.

This clonotype was counted many times. The V and J genes are TRBV14 and TRBJ2-3; weak D call: TRBD2 (5 bases). Between the trimmed V and J ends, which lost 0 bases and 2 bases, there was a span of 12 bases. Per germline, CDR1 SGHDN and CDR2 FVKESK. CDR3 length: 16 residues. CDR3 sequence (DNA): TGTGCCAGCAGCCAAGATCACAGCGGCCACACAGATACGCAGTATTTT. It specifies CASSQDHSGHTDTQYF.

At least ten counts were recorded for this clonotype. The J gene is TRBJ1-3, the V gene TRBV6-1; D is perhaps TRBD1 (6 bases). Germline lookup yields CDR1 MNHNS and CDR2 SASEGT. V shed 3 bases and J shed 2 bases, with 11 bases lying between them. The length of the CDR3 is 15 residues. The CDR3 is CASSDTGIAGNTIYF. DNA for the CDR3: TGTGCCAGCAGTGACACAGGGATCGCTGGAAACACCATATATTTT.

This clonotype was picked up many times. This chain uses TRBV9 with TRBJ1-4; TRBD1 might be the D (5 bases). The ends were cut back, 3 bases at V and 8 bases at J, with 14 bases in the middle. This CDR3 is built from 14 residues. Per the germline V gene, CDR1 is SGDLS and CDR2 is YYNGEE. The CDR3 coding sequence is TGTGCCAGCAGCGCCCTCGGGGCTAGGGAAAAACTGTTTTTT. As protein: CASSALGAREKLFF.

This clonotype was observed many times. The chain links TRBV7-2 to TRBJ2-4; 7 nucleotides align to TRBD1. This CDR3 spans 14 amino acids. V was clipped by 5 bases and J by 5 bases; unmatched bases: 6. Per germline, CDR1 SGHTA and CDR2 FQGNSA. The CDR3 here is CASSIRQGQNIQYF. CDR3 in DNA: TGTGCCAGCAGCATTAGACAGGGCCAAAACATTCAGTACTTC.